The entry that follows covers one TCR beta chain sequence. This record belongs to a study of cytomegalovirus exposure and HLA in healthy donors. 13 Jbeta primers and 60 Vbeta primers were used for the PCR. Using immunoSEQ multiplex PCR, the repertoire was profiled, and TCRdb retains in-frame clones only, with some absent. The repertoire consists of 85,000 to 100,000 clones, with about 68% occurring once and the leading ten covering roughly 2.5%. The V and J ends lost 9 bases and 4 bases respectively, with 13 bases between them. The germline CDR1 and CDR2 sequences are SNHLY and FYNNEI. The CDR3 covers 13 residues.

The V gene is TRBV2, the J gene TRBJ2-1; tentative D call: TRBD2 (6 bases). Specimen: PBMCs. The source of this sequence is a human donor in good health. The CDR3: CARGLLSYNEQFF. The DNA for the CDR3 is TGTGCCAGGGGACTGCTCAGTTACAATGAGCAGTTCTTC. Full variable domain (missing parts from reference TRBV2 and TRBJ2-1): EPEVTQTPSHQVTQMGQEVILRCVPISNHLYFYWYRQILGQKVEFLVSFYNNEISEKSEIFDDQFSVERPDGSNFTLKIRSTKLEDSAMYFCARGLLSYNEQFFGPGTRLTVL.